This T cell receptor beta chain was documented in a study of T-cell memory formation after mild COVID-19. On the study more broadly: There were largely donor-specific TCR clusters. Study results and limitations: Pre-infection memory carried some responding clones, suggesting that cross-reactive memory joined. Shrinking CD4+ clones resided mostly in CM and EM, and CD8+ ones in EMRA.

J lost 5 bases, V lost 2 bases, and 9 bases had no gene match. Per the germline V gene, CDR1 is SGDLS and CDR2 is YYNGEE. This CDR3 contains 16 residues. In regard to this clonotype: Its specificity is not known.

Employing constant-segment primers, 5'RACE generated TCR alpha and TCR beta cDNA libraries bearing sample barcodes and UMIs. MiXCR, applied by TCRdb to the 5' RACE reads, yields one record per CDR3 protein. The sample holds 210,000 or so distinct CDR3 sequences; more than 25% are singletons and the top ten take about an eighth. This sequence was found in an adult woman who had mild COVID-19 (a few samples of this study predate the infection). Cell type and time point are not known. The sample comprised PBMCs or a T cell subset sorted from them (not recorded which). This rearrangement joins TRBV9 to TRBJ1-2; 10 nucleotides agree with TRBD1. The CDR3 sequence: CASSVLAGTGVYGYTF. The CDR3 coding sequence is TGTGCCAGCAGCGTCCTAGCGGGGACAGGGGTGTATGGCTACACCTTC.